These T cell receptor beta chains were read from a single sample in a study of Ad26.COV2.S vaccination and SARS-CoV-2 variants. Assay used: immunoSEQ multiplex PCR; TCRdb lists only in-frame clones, some missing. The repertoire includes about 410,000 clones, 89% of them detected once, and 1.9% sits in the top ten. The source material was peripheral blood, sampled in a trial of Ad26.COV2.S vaccine versus placebo. The source is a person aged 18-60 years who received the Ad26.COV2.S COVID-19 vaccine or a placebo. The conserved cysteine and the conserved F or W are not part of the CDR3 here. Fields, in order: J gene, CDR3 length, V gene, clone size, CDR3 protein. A row's size may be missing; if present it is once, few, many or a size class.

>TRBJ2-1|14|TRBV14|once
ASSQAPAGFYNEQF
>TRBJ2-1|12|TRBV5-1|-
ASRRLAVLNEQF
>TRBJ1-5|11|TRBV5-8|once
ASSSGGLQPQH
>TRBJ1-5|15|TRBV30|-
AWSHPWAGGINQPQH
>TRBJ2-1|13|TRBV5-6|-
ASSLRVDSYNEQF
>TRBJ2-1|12|TRBV6-2/TRBV6-3|-
ASSYSRSYNEQF
>TRBJ2-1|15|TRBV19|-
ASSRPGTSGRAGEQF
>TRBJ2-7|12|TRBV9|-
ASSPTGQGDEQY
>TRBJ2-2|14|TRBV6-2/TRBV6-3|-
ASSLSSGRAPGELF
>TRBJ2-7|13|TRBV6-1|-
ASSEGGASSYEQY
>TRBJ1-2|12|TRBV28|few
ASSFSDRVYGYT
>TRBJ1-4|13|TRBV6-4|-
ASSPAPTTNEKLF
>TRBJ2-7|12|TRBV2|-
ASTPGQGAYEQY
>TRBJ2-1|12|TRBV5-1|-
ASSLGVNSNEQF
>TRBJ2-7|10|TRBV29-1|-
SVRQGSYEQY
>TRBJ2-7|12|TRBV6-5|-
ASSRRDRGYEQY
>TRBJ2-1|11|TRBV19|-
ASSIFRNNEQF
>TRBJ2-7|13|TRBV4-1|-
ASSQVGLEAPEQY
>TRBJ2-1|14|TRBV5-1|-
ASSSEPGLIYNEQF
>TRBJ2-3|13|TRBV7-9|-
ASSKGTVLTDTQY
>TRBJ2-1|11|TRBV28|-
ASGGGPYNEQF
>TRBJ2-5|9|TRBV6-6|-
ASSSGETQY
>TRBJ1-1|9|TRBV2|-
ASIDNTEAF
>TRBJ2-2|13|TRBV5-1|-
ASSRDRGDTGELF
>TRBJ2-1|13|TRBV11-2|-
ASRRLAASYNEQF
>TRBJ2-1|12|TRBV24-1|-
ATSADRWFHEQF
>TRBJ1-5|14|TRBV15|-
ATSRDRDRVNQPQH
>TRBJ2-7|11|TRBV28|-
ASMKGLSYEQY
>TRBJ2-7|11|TRBV30|-
AWSLGGIYEQY
>TRBJ2-7|11|TRBV6-6|-
ASSYSVSYEQY
>TRBJ2-1|14|TRBV7-8|few
ASSSRGSYSYNEQF
>TRBJ1-2|10|TRBV12-3/TRBV12-4|-
ASSRQGDGYT
>TRBJ2-7|12|TRBV10-3|-
AISVDRELDEQY
>TRBJ1-6|11|TRBV30|-
AWSGQGGQPLH